This T cell receptor beta chain was profiled in a study of T cell changes during pregnancy in multiple sclerosis. Looked up from germline, CDR1 is LGHNA and CDR2 is YNFKEQ. Trimming at V came to 3 bases and at J to 8 bases, leaving 6 bases not matched to a gene. CDR3 length: 16 amino acids. The repertoire was sequenced with immunoSEQ multiplex PCR; TCRdb's copy has only in-frame clones and lacks some. The profile covers approximately 28,000 clones, with roughly 89% appearing a single time and roughly 17% taken by the ten largest. The specimen comprised CD8+ T cells from peripheral blood mononuclear cells, sampled in the second trimester of pregnancy. The chain couples TRBV4-2 to TRBJ2-1, with 14 bases aligning to TRBD2. The source of this sequence is a female donor with multiple sclerosis, enrolled in a pregnancy study. The CDR3 DNA sequence: TGTGCCAGCAGCCATGGGACTAGCGGGAGAAAGGATGAGCAGTTCTTC. Its protein is CASSHGTSGRKDEQFF.